The 17 T cell receptor beta chains presented below share a single source sample, sequenced in a study of identical twins. From the 5' RACE reads, TCRdb called clonotypes with MiXCR, one entry per CDR3 protein. The sample consists of 550,000 to 700,000 distinct CDR3 sequences, about 20% of them appearing once. This sample also appeared in a second study, on T cells expressing NK-cell markers.

The sample comprised PBMCs. All receptors derive from a woman between 18 and 30 years old in good health.

This clonotype was detected only a few times. The genes are TRBV9 and TRBJ2-3, with D possibly being TRBD2 (6 bases). The ends were cut back, 3 bases at V and 11 bases at J, with 19 bases in the middle. This CDR3 is built from 14 residues. Germline assignment: CDR1 SGDLS and CDR2 YYNGEE. The CDR3 DNA reads as TGTGCCAGCAGCGGAGCCTCTAGCGAATCGGAGCAGTATTTT. This gives the protein CASSGASSESEQYF.

The rearrangement links TRBV9 to TRBJ2-5; D not certain. The CDR3 contains 14 residues. Trimming removed 4 bases at V and 0 bases at J, with 10 bases between. Germline V gene data show CDR1 as SGDLS and CDR2 as YYNGEE. The CDR3 DNA is TGTGCCAGCAGCCCCATGCGGCACCAAGAGACCCAGTACTTC. Translating gives CASSPMRHQETQYF.

This clonotype came up a few times. V and J are TRBV20-1 and TRBJ2-3, with TRBD1 as a possible D gene (5 bases). This CDR3 comprises 14 residues. In germline, CDR1 is DFQATT, CDR2 SNEGSKA (reference sequence). V dropped 6 bases and J dropped 6 bases, with 19 bases sitting between them. For the CDR3, the DNA is TGCAGTGCCCCTCAATTAGGGGTTACGGATACGCAGTATTTT. Translating it yields CSAPQLGVTDTQYF.

This chain joins TRBV5-1 and TRBJ2-5, with D possibly being TRBD1 (5 bases). Germline lookup yields CDR1 SGHRS and CDR2 YFSETQ. This CDR3 spans 15 amino acids. V shed 4 bases and J shed 2 bases, with 15 bases lying between them. In nucleotides, the CDR3 is TGCGCCAGCAGCCCCCTTAGCCAGGGACAAGAGACCCAGTACTTC. Its protein is CASSPLSQGQETQYF.

This clonotype was found a few times. This chain links TRBV15 with TRBJ2-7, with D tentatively TRBD1 or TRBD2 (6 bases each). V was clipped by 1 base and J by 0 bases, with 7 bases between them. The V gene's germline CDR1 is LNHNV and CDR2 YYDKDF (reference sequence). The CDR3 covers 14 residues. CDR3 residues: CATSRGGASYEQYF. The CDR3 region has the DNA TGTGCCACCAGCAGAGGGGGGGCCTCCTACGAGCAGTACTTC.

The chain uses TRBV7-9 and TRBJ2-1, with TRBD2 identical over 8 bases. The CDR3 runs to 16 residues. Trimming took 6 bases from V and 4 from J; bases not matched to a gene: 11. CDR1 SEHNR and CDR2 FQNEAQ come from the germline V gene (reference sequence). Written as DNA, the CDR3 is TGTGCCAGCAGGCCTCGGAGCGGGGGTAGATACAATGAGCAGTTCTTC. Amino acid sequence: CASRPRSGGRYNEQFF.

This clonotype was found a few times. V and J are TRBV10-1 and TRBJ2-5, with D possibly TRBD2 on 5 matching bases. The CDR3 has 13 amino acids. Trimming removed 6 bases at V and 5 bases at J, with 13 bases between. The V gene's germline CDR1 is WNHNN and CDR2 SYGVQD (reference sequence). The CDR3 sequence: CASRVGPGETQYF. For the CDR3, the DNA is TGCGCCAGCAGGGTCGGACCGGGGGAGACCCAGTACTTC.

Only one count was recorded for this clonotype. The genes are TRBV7-9 and TRBJ2-5; 9 nucleotides align to TRBD1. Germline trimming cut 3 bases from V and 4 bases from J; bases unmatched to any gene: 6. The length of the CDR3 is 15 residues. Germline assignment: CDR1 SEHNR and CDR2 FQNEAQ (reference sequence). The chain's CDR3 is CASSFYRGLGETQYF. The CDR3 nucleotides are TGTGCCAGCAGCTTTTACAGGGGGCTTGGAGAGACCCAGTACTTC.

This clonotype was detected many times. V gene TRBV29-1 combines with J gene TRBJ2-3; D is uncertain. The germline CDR1 and CDR2 sequences are SQVTM and ANQGSEA. The CDR3 has 11 residues. Trimming removed 5 bases at V and 3 bases at J, with 6 bases between. CDR3 amino acids: CSVSRTDTQYF. The CDR3 DNA reads TGCAGCGTTAGCCGAACAGATACGCAGTATTTT.

CDR3 amino acids: CAIRGTSGSDEQYF. CDR3 coding DNA: TGTGCCATCAGGGGGACTAGCGGGAGTGACGAGCAGTACTTC. The J gene is TRBJ2-7, the V gene TRBV10-3; 14 positions match TRBD2. V was clipped by 6 bases and J by 5 bases; unmatched bases: 3. The germline V gene has CDR1 ENHRY and CDR2 SYGVKD. This CDR3 spans 14 amino acids.

This clonotype was found a few times. The rearrangement uses TRBV9 and TRBJ2-3; 7 nucleotides agree with TRBD1. CDR3 length: 15 amino acids. Germline lookup yields CDR1 SGDLS and CDR2 YYNGEE. J lost 1 base, V lost 7 bases, and 9 bases had no gene match. DNA for the CDR3: TGTGCCAGCGAACCTCCTGGACAGGGCACAGATACGCAGTATTTT. Translated, it gives CASEPPGQGTDTQYF.

The sample holds a few counts of this clonotype. The CDR3 protein is CASSLNWIIGELFF. The DNA for the CDR3 is TGTGCCAGCAGCCTTAACTGGATAATCGGGGAGCTGTTTTTT. The chain is built from TRBV7-9 and TRBJ2-2; D gene ambiguous. Germline V gene sequence: CDR1 SEHNR, CDR2 FQNEAQ (reference sequence). V gave up 5 bases and J gave up 7 bases, with 14 bases separating them. The CDR3 sequence is 14 residues long. Based on the CDR3 plus reference TRBV7-9 and TRBJ2-2, the full variable domain is DTGVSQNPRHKITKRGQNVTFRCDPISEHNRLYWYRQTLGQGPEFLTYFQNEAQLEKSRLLSDRFSAERPKGSFSTLEIQRTEQGDSAMYLCASSLNWIIGELFFGEGSRLTVL.

In its sample, this clonotype was seen a few times. The chain couples TRBV20-1 to TRBJ2-1, with a weak D call TRBD2 (5 bases). Germline CDR1 is DFQATT and CDR2 is SNEGSKA (reference sequence). The CDR3 spans 18 residues. V lost 6 bases to trimming and J lost 0 bases, with 24 bases between them. The CDR3 coding sequence is TGCAGTGCGCCTGACTTAAGCGGCCTTCGTAGCTCCTACAATGAGCAGTTCTTC. This sequence encodes CSAPDLSGLRSSYNEQFF.

This clonotype was detected only a few times. This chain uses TRBV18 with TRBJ2-1, with no clear D. Germline-derived CDR1 and CDR2 are KGHSH and LQKENI. The CDR3 runs to 15 residues. The V end was cut by 3 bases, the J end by 0 bases, with 9 bases between. As DNA, the CDR3 is TGTGCCAGCTCACCCGACATCAGCTCCTACAATGAGCAGTTCTTC. Translation: CASSPDISSYNEQFF. The full variable domain, in which reference TRBV18 and TRBJ2-1 provide the parts outside the CDR3, is NAGVMQNPRHLVRRRGQEARLRCSPMKGHSHVYWYRQLPEEGLKFMVYLQKENIIDESGMPKERFSAEFPKEGPSILRIQQVVRGDSAAYFCASSPDISSYNEQFFGPGTRLTVL.

DNA for the CDR3: TGTGCCAGCACTGACTGGAATAGAGAGACCCAGTACTTC. This encodes CASTDWNRETQYF. The V call is TRBV6-2 or TRBV6-3, the J call TRBJ2-5; no definite D call. CDR3 length: 13 amino acids. The germline gives CDR1 MNHEY, CDR2 SVGEGT. V shed 7 bases and J shed 4 bases, with 13 bases lying between them.

This clonotype was observed a handful of times. V is TRBV6-1 and J is TRBJ2-6, with D maybe TRBD2 (6 bases). This CDR3 comprises 15 residues. Trimming shortened V by 5 bases and J by 3 bases, and 11 bases separated the two germline ends. CDR1 MNHNS and CDR2 SASEGT come from the germline V gene. CDR3 coding DNA: TGTGCCAGCAGTCGCGGGGCGGTTGGGGCCAACGTCCTGACTTTC. Translation: CASSRGAVGANVLTF.

The chain carries TRBV20-1 and TRBJ1-2; TRBD1 might be the D (6 bases). Deletions cut 4 bases from V and 0 bases from J, with 9 bases between. In germline, CDR1 is DFQATT, CDR2 SNEGSKA (reference sequence). This CDR3 has 13 residues. The CDR3 DNA reads as TGCAGTGCTAACACAGGGTCTAACTATGGCTACACCTTC. Protein product: CSANTGSNYGYTF.